This record covers a single T cell receptor beta chain. Its antigen target is currently unknown. The input lacks base qualities; no much larger clone sits a single base away. CDR1 and CDR2 are drawn from the germline V gene: SGHTA, FQGNSA. CDR3 length: 13 amino acids, cysteine to valine. The only DNA kept is the CDR3, 39 bases in frame from the first base. V is cut by 3 bases and J by 2 bases, and the space between the germline ends is 8 bases. The sample comes from a study of cytomegalovirus exposure and HLA in healthy donors (dated 2017 in TCRdb). Study-wide context: An earlier analysis of 550 to 700 of the donors reported 250 to 300 Gb of sequence data and about 100 million unique TCR beta sequences from some 180 million T cells. An early release covering just under 650 HLA-typed donors comprised approximately 300 gigabases of sequencing data and tens of millions of unique TCR sequences. Of the 350 to 450 genotyped donors, 75% to 85% were placed in the genetic ancestry cluster associated with self-reported Caucasian donors. The aim of the study was to test whether cataloging public T cell receptors could identify signatures of past pathogen exposure. Using immunosequencing, the study profiled T cell repertoires from roughly 650 subjects and related those repertoires to cytomegalovirus serostatus. In addition to the first cohort of roughly 670 subjects, a separate validation cohort of 100 to 150 different subjects was used. To predict cytomegalovirus infection status, the study combined high-throughput TCR immunosequencing, statistical association of individual TCRs with disease status, and machine learning. In a later analysis, previously published TCR beta repertoires from hundreds of donors were re-analyzed and high-resolution HLA genotyping was added so that TCR occurrence patterns could be studied. In the later analysis, no new phenotypic data were used to find candidate immune exposures; instead, reliance was placed on TCR beta sequences and their occurrence across donors. To decide whether each TCR beta V gene segment behaved as functional or pseudogenic, an earlier analysis of over 500 of the donors relied on high-throughput TCR beta sequencing. Alongside the repertoire data, information on donor age, sex, ethnicity and CMV serostatus was compiled. A later genetic analysis used genome-wide SNP genotypes for about 65% of the roughly 700 donors, treating that subset as a discovery cohort. Every repertoire in the discovery cohort had been generated on one and the same sequencing platform. Class I and class II HLA loci were covered by the typing at four-digit resolution. The number of donors typed differed by locus, with roughly 629-640 for A, B, C, DRB1 and DQB1, about 500 for DQA1, 600 to 610 for DPA1, and over 400 for DPB1. Five DR-DQ haplotypes were treated as single units for association and clustering because of strong linkage in the cohort. Among about 360 genotyped donors of the cohort, an average of about 240,000 unique TCR beta nucleotide sequences were sequenced per donor, approximately 20% of them non-productive.

To prepare the library, the immunoSEQ multiplex PCR assay was applied. For the multiplex PCR, a mixture combining 60 forward primers for TCR Vbeta segments and 13 reverse primers for TCR Jbeta segments was used. The CDR3 region of rearranged TCR beta genes was amplified from genomic DNA by a multiplex PCR assay. The Illumina HiSeq System was used to sequence the amplified TCR beta libraries as 87-base-pair reads. Per the original workflow: In a later analysis, some 80 million unique TCR beta chains were counted across the roughly 700 repertoires, and roughly 10 million of these chains were shared by at least two donors. A nearest-neighbor algorithm error-corrected the raw reads and collapsed the reads into unique sequences, merging closely related sequences to remove PCR and sequencing errors. Alignment of CDR3 sequences to IMGT reference sequences was used to assign V, D and J gene segments. For a sequence to be retained, a match of at least six nucleotides was required to both a V gene segment and a J gene segment. Rearrangements were called productive when the CDR3 lacked stop codons and stayed in frame with V and J; all others were non-productive. Following IMGT convention, CDR3 was defined as the stretch from the second conserved V-encoded cysteine up to the conserved J-encoded phenylalanine. In an earlier analysis of around 640 of the donors, sequences lacking an unambiguous match to a single V gene segment were excluded. An earlier analysis of a few hundred of the donors classified V segments as functional when productive rearrangements were above 56.7% and as segregating when the standard deviation between donors was above 5%. A statistical classification framework was built to diagnose cytomegalovirus status from the catalog of TCR beta chain sequences. In a later analysis, V and J genes were assigned by comparing TCR nucleotide sequences against IMGT/GENE-DB human TR gene sequences. In a later analysis, CDR3 sequences and most-parsimonious VDJ recombination scenarios were assigned using the TCRdist pipeline. In a later analysis, each TCR beta chain was defined by its CDR3 amino acid sequence together with its V-gene family, and reads lacking a unique V-gene family were excluded. In a later analysis, 550 to 650 highly shared, low-generation-probability nucleotide sequences were removed to address suspected cross-contamination and a sequencing artifact. In a later analysis, a clonal expansion index for each public chain was calculated from normalized within-repertoire ranks of inferred template counts. In a later analysis, generation probabilities were computed using a VDJ recombination model fitted to out-of-frame rearrangements, and the results were checked against IGoR. In a later analysis, hypergeometric tests were used to score TCR-TCR, TCR-HLA and TCR-CMV co-occurrence, with a repertoire-size bias correction applied to TCR pairs. A later analysis estimated false discovery rates by permuting HLA or CMV assignments 20 times. In a later analysis, co-occurring TCRs were grouped with DBSCAN, and TCRdist sequence similarity was added when clustering was performed within HLA-allele-positive subsets. Co-occurrence clustering excluded repertoires with fewer than 30,000 or more than 120,000 public chains, plus five with anomalous nucleotide sharing. TCRdb stores this immuneACCESS table with in-frame sequences only. Part of the clones is absent; in the studies checked, under half of the shortfall reflects unresolved V genes, and no reason is known for the rest. The D gene and trimming were derived from the DNA, and the V and J assignments and clone size from that table. The sample includes roughly 110,000 clones, with more than 60% observed a single time. Approximately 3.6% of the sample goes to the ten largest clones.

Overall study outcomes, separate from this receptor: A further reported finding was that TCR beta sequences accurately predicted the HLA-A and HLA-B alleles for most subjects in the first cohort. In both the original and validation cohorts, the classifier was reported to diagnose cytomegalovirus status with high specificity and sensitivity. Because HLA typing was missing for some donors at each locus, association tests included only the typed subset. Assigning TCR associations to individual alleles was difficult when HLA alleles, especially DR and DQ, strongly co-occurred. In a later analysis, several top co-occurrence clusters were reported to appear linked to parvovirus B19, influenza, CMV and Epstein-Barr virus. Because counts were too low, some 17 rarely observed V segments, including chromosome 9 orphons, were excluded from the earlier analysis of under 650 of the donors. A later analysis found that TCR association rates varied across HLA loci, with DRB1 alleles showing the most associated TCRs and HLA-C alleles the fewest. In vitro tests confirmed that three of the cytomegalovirus-associated TCR beta chains recognize cytomegalovirus antigens. In a later genetic analysis, fewer N-insertions in productive TCRs were reported among donors in an Asian-associated ancestry cluster than the approximately 630-donor mean. In a later genetic analysis, a missense DCLRE1C variant was associated with V-gene and J-gene trimming of TCR beta chains, and the association was replicated in an independent cohort. In this cohort, only TCR beta chains were sequenced, and detectable features were limited by the absence of alpha or paired-chain data. For the cohort, immune exposure information was limited to CMV serostatus. The authors suggested that the approach could potentially be extended to other disease states and immunological phenotypes. Linkage disequilibrium might explain the correlated functional status among segregating V segments, but an unknown experimental factor could not be ruled out. Roughly uniform sequencing depth across donors was assumed in presence/absence analyses, although this assumption may not hold. Most CMV-associated TCR beta chains appeared to be HLA-restricted in a later analysis, and the HLA associations seemed to be driven largely by CMV exposure. Because the 87-base-pair reads could not distinguish some IMGT-functional V segments, including TRBV6-2 and TRBV6-3, those segments were excluded. A total of fewer than 200 TCR beta chains were listed by the study as associated with cytomegalovirus. An earlier analysis of 587 of the donors showed that most TCR beta V segments appeared in productive rearrangements either about 90% or about 30% of the time, which broadly matched IMGT annotations. In a later analysis, 16,951 TCR beta sequences were associated with specific HLA alleles at a false discovery rate of 0.05. In a later analysis, HLA-associated TCR beta chains showed more clonal expansion and lower generation probabilities than non-associated chains that were equally common. Across donors, most TCR sequences were observed very rarely, whereas some public TCRs were present in many individuals. The sequencing pipeline was judged likely to have produced a cluster of highly shared sequence variants as a technical artifact.

The cohort comprised under 700 healthy bone marrow donors. Cohort members were all nominally healthy when sampled, although unrecorded immune exposures were likely present. The donor was CMV seronegative and belonged to the group of more than 300 seronegative cohort members. Each donor provided a peripheral blood sample, and peripheral blood mononuclear cells were used for TCR beta sequencing. Genomic DNA extraction from the blood cell samples was performed with the Qiagen DNeasy Blood Extraction Kit. Sequencing used PBMCs. This TCR derives from a man between 60 and 70 years old in good health and CMV-seronegative. The rearranged segments are TRBV7-2 and TRBJ2-7; the D gene is possibly TRBD1, with 6 bases matching. The DNA sequence reads TGTGCCAGCAGCTTCTCAGGGGCCTACGAGCAGTACGTC. Its protein product is CASSFSGAYEQYV.